A single sample gave rise to the 3 T cell receptor beta chains below, sequenced in a study of response to subunit inactivated influenza vaccine. Each CDR3 protein gets one entry after TCRdb re-called the RT-PCR reads with MiXCR. The repertoire holds 400,000 to 650,000 distinct CDR3 sequences, with approximately 6.9% as singletons. The sequences come from PBMCs from blood, collected roughly 24 months after vaccination. These receptors were obtained from a man between 50 and 70 years old who received an inactivated influenza vaccine.

The chain carries TRBV5-6 and TRBJ2-7, with D perhaps TRBD1 or TRBD2 (5 bases each). Germline assignment: CDR1 SGHDT and CDR2 YYEEEE. V shed 0 bases and J shed 3 bases, with 10 bases lying between them. CDR3 size: 14 residues. CDR3 region: CASSLGGTFYEQYF. Written as DNA, the CDR3 is TGTGCCAGCAGCTTGGGGGGGACCTTCTACGAGCAGTACTTC.

Of note for this clonotype: A read error may explain this, as a much larger clone is one base away. The genes are TRBV3-1 and TRBJ2-1; a weak D match, TRBD1 (5 bases). Trimming removed 4 bases from V and 12 bases from J, with 25 bases in between. The CDR3 is 16 residues long. Germline V gene data show CDR1 as LGHDT and CDR2 as YNNKEL (reference sequence). The CDR3 DNA reads TGTGCCAGCAGCCCGAAATTGACGGTAAGGGGTGGTGTGCAGTTCTTC. Translating it yields CASSPKLTVRGGVQFF.

The V and J genes are TRBV3-1 and TRBJ2-1; no firm D call. CDR1 and CDR2 from the germline V gene are LGHDT and YNNKEL (reference sequence). Trimming removed 5 bases at V and 7 bases at J, with 9 bases between. CDR3 length: 12 residues. The CDR3 DNA is TGTGCCAGCAGCTCAAGTAAAAATGAGCAGTTCTTC. It encodes CASSSSKNEQFF.